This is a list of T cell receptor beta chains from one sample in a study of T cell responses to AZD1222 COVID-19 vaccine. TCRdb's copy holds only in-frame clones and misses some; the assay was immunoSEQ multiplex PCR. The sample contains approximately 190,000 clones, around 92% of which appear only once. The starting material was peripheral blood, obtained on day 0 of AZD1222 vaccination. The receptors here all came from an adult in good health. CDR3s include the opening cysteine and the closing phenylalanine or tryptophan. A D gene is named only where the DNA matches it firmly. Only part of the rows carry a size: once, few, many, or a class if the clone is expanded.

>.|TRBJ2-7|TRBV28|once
TGTGCCAGCAGTTTGGGAAGGGGGGAGTACTTC
CASSLGRGEYF
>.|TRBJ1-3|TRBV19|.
TGTGCCAGTAGTATGACAACTGGAAACACCATATATTTT
CASSMTTGNTIYF
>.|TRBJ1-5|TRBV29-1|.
TGCAGCGTTGGAAGTAATCAGCCCCAGCATTTT
CSVGSNQPQHF
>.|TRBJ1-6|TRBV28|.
TGTGCCAGCAGTTCCGAGGGGGGGTCCTATAATTCACCCCTCCACTTT
CASSSEGGSYNSPLHF
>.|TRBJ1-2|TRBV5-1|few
TGCGCCAGCAATGAGGGAGGATCTGATGGCTACACCTTC
CASNEGGSDGYTF
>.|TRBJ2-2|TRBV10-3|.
TGTGCCTTCCGGGACACAAATACCGGGGAGCTGTTTTTT
CAFRDTNTGELFF
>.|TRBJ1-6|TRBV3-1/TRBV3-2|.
TGTGCCAGCAGCCAAGATCCAGGAAAGGGGCTGGAGGGGAATAATAATTCACCCCTCCACTTT
CASSQDPGKGLEGNNNSPLHF
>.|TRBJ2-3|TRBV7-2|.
TGTGCCAGCAGCTCCAAGCAGCAGGGCGGGAGCACAGATACGCAGTATTTT
CASSSKQQGGSTDTQYF
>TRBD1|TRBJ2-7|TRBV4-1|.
TGCGCCAGCAGCCCCTGGACAGGGGGATCCTACGAGCAGTACTTC
CASSPWTGGSYEQYF
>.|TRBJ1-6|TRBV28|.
TGTGCCAGCACCAGGGTTAATTCACCCCTCCACTTT
CASTRVNSPLHF
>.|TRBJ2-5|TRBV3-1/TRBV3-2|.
TGTGCCAGCAGCCAGAGCGGCAGGGGGGTATACTTC
CASSQSGRGVYF
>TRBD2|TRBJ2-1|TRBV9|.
TGTGCCAGCAGCGTAGGTAGCGGGGGGACCAGCTCCTACAATGAGCAGTTCTTC
CASSVGSGGTSSYNEQFF
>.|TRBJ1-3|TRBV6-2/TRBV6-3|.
TGTGCCAGCAGTTACTCCCCGGCGAGCTCTGGAAACACCATATATTTT
CASSYSPASSGNTIYF
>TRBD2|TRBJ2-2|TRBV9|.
TGTGCCAGCAGCGTGAGCGGGGGGGCCTCCGGGGAGCTGTTTTTT
CASSVSGGASGELFF
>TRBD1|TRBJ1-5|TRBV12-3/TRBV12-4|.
TGTGCCAGCAGGACAGGGTTCGATCAGCCCCAGCATTTT
CASRTGFDQPQHF
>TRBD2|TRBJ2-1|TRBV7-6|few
TGTGCCAGCAGCTTGGCCAGCGGGGGGGTCTATGAGCAGTTCTTC
CASSLASGGVYEQFF
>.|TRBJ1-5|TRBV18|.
TGTGCCAGCTCACCATCGGCGGGTAGCAATCAGCCCCAGCATTTT
CASSPSAGSNQPQHF
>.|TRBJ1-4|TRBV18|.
TGTGCCAGCTCACCTGGGATTGGACCGGAAAAACTGTTTTTT
CASSPGIGPEKLFF